Each of the 20 T cell receptor beta chains below was sequenced from the same sample in a study of T cells in localized non-small cell lung cancer. Repertoires were generated with immunoSEQ multiplex PCR, while TCRdb's copy carries only in-frame clones and drops some. This sample has around 50,000 clones; around four fifths occur once, and the top ten carry just under 20%. Sequenced here: peripheral blood, sampled before any cancer treatment. The receptors here all came from a female donor at least 60 years old with stage II squamous cell lung carcinoma.

This clone was observed once. This rearrangement joins TRBV9 to TRBJ2-2, with D maybe TRBD1 (7 bases). This CDR3 contains 15 residues. The V gene's germline CDR1 is SGDLS and CDR2 YYNGEE. The V end was cut by 2 bases, the J end by 2 bases, with 10 bases between. CDR3 loop: CASSVRGTNTGELFF. In DNA form, the CDR3 reads TGTGCCAGCAGCGTCAGGGGGACTAACACCGGGGAGCTGTTTTTT.

V is TRBV25-1 and J is TRBJ1-2; D is unresolved. This CDR3 contains 12 residues. Germline V gene data show CDR1 as MGHDK and CDR2 as SYGVNS. Trimming removed 0 bases at V and 8 bases at J, with 7 bases between. Written as DNA, the CDR3 is TGTGCCAGCAGTGAATATGGGGAAGGCTACACCTTC. Translation gives CASSEYGEGYTF.

The chain combines TRBV29-1 with TRBJ1-2; D remains unclear. Germline V gene lookup returns CDR1 SQVTM and CDR2 ANQGSEA. The CDR3 sequence is 11 residues long. V was clipped by 5 bases and J by 7 bases, with 11 bases between them. The CDR3 here is CSVYGDIGYTF. CDR3 bases: TGCAGCGTTTATGGGGATATTGGCTACACCTTC.

V and J are TRBV7-2 and TRBJ1-6; D is perhaps TRBD1 (5 bases). Germline lookup yields CDR1 SGHTA and CDR2 FQGNSA. V was trimmed by 4 bases and J by 7 bases, leaving 14 bases between them. CDR3 length equals 15 residues. In DNA form, the CDR3 reads TGTGCCAGCAGCTCCTCGGGGGGAGGCAATTCACCCCTCCACTTT. Amino acids: CASSSSGGGNSPLHF.

The gene calls are TRBV11-2 and TRBJ1-1; 8 positions agree with TRBD1. The ends lost 3 bases at V and 11 bases at J; junction bases unmatched: 8. CDR3 size: 13 residues. Germline-derived CDR1 and CDR2 are SGHAT and FQNNGV. The CDR3, as DNA: TGTGCCAGCAGCTTGGACAGGGAGGTCTCGGCTTTCTTT. Amino acids: CASSLDREVSAFF.

The J gene is TRBJ2-5, the V gene TRBV19; a possible D gene is TRBD1 (5 bases). Germline CDR1 is LNHDA and CDR2 is SQIVND (reference sequence). V lost 6 bases and J 4 bases, leaving 18 bases between the germline ends. The CDR3 has 15 amino acids. As DNA, the CDR3 is TGTGCCAGTAGCTCAGACGCCCTGGGGCGAGAGACCCAGTACTTC. Translating gives CASSSDALGRETQYF. The full variable domain, its missing parts supplied by reference TRBV19 and TRBJ2-5, is DGGITQSPKYLFRKEGQNVTLSCEQNLNHDAMYWYRQDPGQGLRLIYYSQIVNDFQKGDIAEGYSVSREKKESFPLTVTSAQKNPTAFYLCASSSDALGRETQYFGPGTRLLVL.

The chain combines TRBV6-4 with TRBJ2-5; no clear D. The CDR3 runs 13 residues. CDR1 and CDR2 (germline): MRHNA, SNTAGT. Between the trimmed V and J ends, which lost 4 bases and 4 bases, there was a span of 10 bases. The CDR3 DNA follows: TGTGCCAGCAGTGCAGACCTTTTAGAGACCCAGTACTTC. Protein sequence: CASSADLLETQYF.

The chain couples TRBV4-3 to TRBJ1-2, with TRBD1 identical over 7 bases. The V segment lost 0 bases and the J segment 0 bases; nucleotides outside the gene matches: 1. Germline CDR1 and CDR2: LGHNA and YSLEER. The CDR3 consists of 15 residues. In nucleotides, the CDR3 is TGCGCCAGCAGCCAAGAAAGGGGGCCTAACTATGGCTACACCTTC. This encodes CASSQERGPNYGYTF.

This clone was seen once. CDR3 sequence reads: CASSPRTGPLRQYF. CDR3 nucleotide sequence: TGTGCCAGCAGCCCGAGGACGGGGCCCCTGAGGCAGTATTTT. The rearrangement links TRBV7-9 to TRBJ2-3; the D call may be TRBD1 or TRBD2 (5 bases each). The germline V gene encodes CDR1 SEHNR and CDR2 FQNEAQ (reference sequence). The CDR3 extends over 14 amino acids. V was clipped by 5 bases and J by 11 bases, with 20 bases between them.

J is TRBJ2-2 and V is TRBV5-4; possible D gene TRBD2, 5 bases. The CDR3 is 16 amino acids. V shed 0 bases and J shed 4 bases, with 13 bases lying between them. Germline V gene data show CDR1 as SGHNT and CDR2 as YYREEE (reference sequence). As DNA, the CDR3 is TGTGCCAGCAGCTTGGGAGCGGTGGATCTCACCGGGGAGCTGTTTTTT. Translating it yields CASSLGAVDLTGELFF.

This chain joins TRBV11-2 and TRBJ1-1; D possibly corresponds to TRBD1 (6 bases). With 1 base removed from V and 4 bases from J, the gap between germline ends came to 13 bases. The CDR3 is 15 residues long. CDR1 is SGHAT and CDR2 is FQNNGV in the germline V gene. The CDR3 DNA reads as TGTGCCAGCAGCTTAGTTACAGGGATGGGCACTGAAGCTTTCTTT. Translation: CASSLVTGMGTEAFF.

The chain uses TRBV5-6 and TRBJ2-7, with TRBD2 identical over 7 bases. Near its end, the DNA agrees better with TRBJ2-5, so the J call may be wrong. CDR3 length: 12 amino acids. Germline V lookup: CDR1 SGHDT, CDR2 YYEEEE. As DNA, the CDR3 is TGTGCCGTCCAAGGGAGGGGACAGACCCAGTACTTC. It is translated as CAVQGRGQTQYF.

This chain uses TRBV5-1 with TRBJ1-6; TRBD1 aligns across 12 bases. The CDR3 has 17 amino acids. The ends lost 5 bases at V and 7 bases at J; junction bases unmatched: 10. CDR1 SGHRS and CDR2 YFSETQ come from the germline V gene. CDR3 in DNA: TGCGCCAGCAGTCACGGGACAGGGGGCACGAAGAATTCACCCCTCCACTTT. This sequence encodes CASSHGTGGTKNSPLHF.

The V call is TRBV5-1, the J call TRBJ1-5; the D gene is possibly TRBD1 (6 bases). The CDR3 runs to 16 residues. Trimming removed 0 bases from V and 4 bases from J, with 14 bases in between. The germline CDR1 and CDR2 sequences are SGHRS and YFSETQ. CDR3 sequence: CASSLGARGRNQPQHF. The CDR3 coding sequence is TGCGCCAGCAGCTTGGGGGCGCGGGGGCGAAATCAGCCCCAGCATTTT.

CDR3 protein: CATSTGSNGGYNEQFF. The CDR3 nucleotides are TGCGCCACCTCAACAGGGAGTAACGGGGGCTACAATGAGCAGTTCTTC. The V gene is TRBV5-1, the J gene TRBJ2-1; the D gene could be TRBD1 or TRBD2 (6 bases each). Germline CDR1 is SGHRS and CDR2 is YFSETQ. Trimming left V 9 bases short and J 3 bases short, with 22 bases between. This CDR3 comprises 16 residues.

This clone was seen a few times. The V gene is TRBV13, the J gene TRBJ2-7; D remains unclear. Germline V gene lookup returns CDR1 PRHDT and CDR2 FYEKMQ (reference sequence). The CDR3 consists of 11 residues. V gave up 5 bases and J gave up 3 bases, with 5 bases separating them. The CDR3 DNA is TGTGCCAGCAGCAGGCTCTACGAGCAGTACTTC. It specifies CASSRLYEQYF. Full variable domain (rest looked up from reference TRBV13 and TRBJ2-7): AAGVIQSPRHLIKEKRETATLKCYPIPRHDTVYWYQQGPGQDPQFLISFYEKMQSDKGSIPDRFSAQQFSDYHSELNMSSLELGDSALYFCASSRLYEQYFGPGTRLTVT.

CDR3 in amino acids: CASASGEHGELFF. The CDR3 DNA sequence: TGTGCCAGCGCTTCAGGGGAGCACGGGGAGCTGTTTTTT. The V call is TRBV6-4, the J call TRBJ2-2, with D possibly being TRBD1 (6 bases). Germline CDR1 reads MRHNA; CDR2 reads SNTAGT. The CDR3 sequence is 13 residues long. V lost 8 bases, J lost 7 bases, and 14 bases lay in between.

The chain links TRBV11-3 to TRBJ2-2, with 16 bases lining up with TRBD2. V dropped 4 bases and J dropped 5; count of bases not matched to a gene: 4. This CDR3 comprises 17 residues. The germline CDR1 and CDR2 sequences are SGHNT and YENEEA. The CDR3 protein is CASSSGLAGGQTGELFF. The CDR3 DNA reads TGTGCCAGCAGCTCGGGACTAGCGGGGGGGCAGACCGGGGAGCTGTTTTTT.

This chain joins TRBV5-1 and TRBJ2-7; D perhaps matches TRBD1 (7 bases). Trimming removed 6 bases from V and 2 bases from J, with 21 bases in between. From germline, CDR1 is SGHRS and CDR2 YFSETQ. This CDR3 is 16 amino acids long. The CDR3 DNA reads TGCGCCAGCACTCTAAATCAGGGGGGTCTGACCTACGAGCAGTACTTC. This translates into CASTLNQGGLTYEQYF.

The chain employs TRBV9 and TRBJ1-3; no clear D gene. The CDR3 has 16 residues. The germline V gene encodes CDR1 SGDLS and CDR2 YYNGEE. Trimming took off 4 bases at V and 3 bases at J, with 17 bases between the two ends. The CDR3 sequence: CASSTLAGSSGNTIYF. The CDR3 DNA reads TGTGCCAGCAGCACTCTGGCGGGGTCGAGTGGAAACACCATATATTTT. The variable domain in full, with the rest retrieved from reference TRBV9 and TRBJ1-3, is DSGVTQTPKHLITATGQRVTLRCSPRSGDLSVYWYQQSLDQGLQFLIQYYNGEERAKGNILERFSAQQFPDLHSELNLSSLELGDSALYFCASSTLAGSSGNTIYFGEGSWLTVV.